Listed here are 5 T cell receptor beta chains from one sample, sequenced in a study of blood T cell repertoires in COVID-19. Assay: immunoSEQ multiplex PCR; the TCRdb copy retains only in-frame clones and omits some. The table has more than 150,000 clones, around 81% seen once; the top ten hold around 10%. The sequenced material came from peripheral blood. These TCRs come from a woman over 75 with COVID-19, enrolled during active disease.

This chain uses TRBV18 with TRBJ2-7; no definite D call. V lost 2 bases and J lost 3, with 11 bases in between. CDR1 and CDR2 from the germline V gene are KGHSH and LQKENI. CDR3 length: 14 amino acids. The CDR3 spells CASSPVTNFYEQYF. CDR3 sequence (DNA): TGTGCCAGCTCACCAGTGACAAACTTCTACGAGCAGTACTTC. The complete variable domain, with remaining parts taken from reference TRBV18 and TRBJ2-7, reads NAGVMQNPRHLVRRRGQEARLRCSPMKGHSHVYWYRQLPEEGLKFMVYLQKENIIDESGMPKERFSAEFPKEGPSILRIQQVVRGDSAAYFCASSPVTNFYEQYFGPGTRLTVT.

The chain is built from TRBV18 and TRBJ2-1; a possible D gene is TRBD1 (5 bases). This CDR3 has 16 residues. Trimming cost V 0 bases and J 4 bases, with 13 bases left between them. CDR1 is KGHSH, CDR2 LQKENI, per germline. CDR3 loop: CASSPPTIQGYNEQFF. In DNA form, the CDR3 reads TGTGCCAGCTCACCACCGACGATCCAGGGATACAATGAGCAGTTCTTC. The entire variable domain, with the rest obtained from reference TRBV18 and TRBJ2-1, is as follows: NAGVMQNPRHLVRRRGQEARLRCSPMKGHSHVYWYRQLPEEGLKFMVYLQKENIIDESGMPKERFSAEFPKEGPSILRIQQVVRGDSAAYFCASSPPTIQGYNEQFFGPGTRLTVL.

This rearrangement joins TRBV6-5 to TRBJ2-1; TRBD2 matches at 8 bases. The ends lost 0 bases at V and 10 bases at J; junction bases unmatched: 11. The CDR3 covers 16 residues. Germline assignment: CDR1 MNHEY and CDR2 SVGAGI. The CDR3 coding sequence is TGTGCCAGCAGTTACTCAGCGGGAGCATCCCTCAACGAGCAGTTCTTC. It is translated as CASSYSAGASLNEQFF.

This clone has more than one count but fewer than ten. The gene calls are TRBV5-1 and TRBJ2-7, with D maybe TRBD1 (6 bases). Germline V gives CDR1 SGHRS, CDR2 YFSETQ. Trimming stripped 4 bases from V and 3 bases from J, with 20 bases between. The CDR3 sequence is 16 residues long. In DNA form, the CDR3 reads TGCGCCAGCAGCGCCAGACAGGCATCGCCAAGCTACGAGCAGTACTTC. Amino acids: CASSARQASPSYEQYF.

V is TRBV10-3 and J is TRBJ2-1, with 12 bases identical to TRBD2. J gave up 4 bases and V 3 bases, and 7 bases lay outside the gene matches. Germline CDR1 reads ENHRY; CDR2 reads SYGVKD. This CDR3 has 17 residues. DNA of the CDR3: TGTGCCATCAGTGATGGACTAGCGGGACTTGAGTACAATGAGCAGTTCTTC. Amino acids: CAISDGLAGLEYNEQFF.